This T cell receptor beta chain was sequenced in a study of cytomegalovirus exposure and HLA in healthy donors. V lost 0 bases to trimming and J lost 6 bases; unmatched junction nucleotides: 6. CDR1 is SGHNT, CDR2 YYREEE, per germline (reference sequence). CDR3 length: 14 amino acids. Researchers ran the PCR with 60 Vbeta and 13 Jbeta primers. Sequencing was performed with immunoSEQ multiplex PCR; in TCRdb, only in-frame clones are kept and a portion is missing. This sample has over 200,000 clones, with 85% to 90% found just once. The chain has TRBV5-4 and TRBJ2-7; TRBD1 matches 7 bases. The specimen was PBMCs. The TCR was taken from a woman aged 18-30 years in good health and CMV-seronegative. The CDR3 nucleotides read TGTGCCAGCAGCTTGGTAGGCCGACAGGGCGAGCAGTACTTC. Translated: CASSLVGRQGEQYF.